This section outlines one T cell receptor (beta chain) sequence together with its context. The CDR3 does not end in the conserved phenylalanine or tryptophan, so this is likely a read error. It is unclear where the CDR3 begins or ends on the DNA, so no DNA is shown, and the CDR3 is as TCRdb lists it. Using a constant-region primer together with ProtoScript II reverse transcriptase, TCR beta cDNA was made from around 500 ng of total RNA. Libraries covering TCR beta were generated through three nested multiplex PCR rounds (using a slightly modified ARM-PCR). The first two PCR rounds used TRBV1-TRBV30 primers with a Cbeta primer, approximately 9 cycles each. MiXCR, run by TCRdb on the multiplex PCR reads, gives a single entry per CDR3 protein. Of 250,000 to 350,000 distinct CDR3 sequences in the sample, around three fifths were seen once. The data were taken from a study of tumor-infiltrating lymphocytes in primary liver carcinoma. Study as a whole: The study included patients who were men and women aged 30 to 69 years.

The CDR3 length equals 19 residues, ends included. Germline V lookup: CDR1 SGHAT, CDR2 FQNNGV. Germline DNA was also extracted, while the blood RNA originated from unsorted whole blood. V usage is TRBV11-2 and J usage is TRBJ2-3; no DNA check was done on the table's D call, TRBD2. Sample: peripheral blood. The clonotype originates from a woman in her 30s with primary liver carcinoma and hepatitis B virus infection. The chain's CDR3 is CASSLFGTSTRAHTDTQYL.